Following are 21 T cell receptor beta chains from one sample sequenced in a study of neurological immune-mediated disorders. Time point denoted: longitudinal time-point 3. Via MiXCR, TCRdb re-called the 5' RACE reads, giving one row per CDR3 protein. The profile shows approximately 50,000 distinct CDR3 sequences, roughly 8.4% of them singletons. Source material: PBMCs. Receptor source: a woman aged 40 to 49 in good health.

This clonotype was recorded at least ten times. The V and J genes are TRBV2 and TRBJ2-2, with 9 bases that match TRBD1. CDR1 is SNHLY, CDR2 FYNNEI, per germline. V shed 10 bases and J 7 bases; nucleotides not matched to a gene: 7. CDR3 length: 13 residues. Here the CDR3 reads CAKMTGGVGELFF. CDR3 DNA sequence: TGTGCCAAAATGACAGGGGGGGTCGGGGAGCTGTTTTTT.

In this sample, this clonotype turned up many times. The genes are TRBV20-1 and TRBJ2-2, with D maybe TRBD2 (5 bases). Trimming left V 3 bases short and J 4 bases short, with 12 bases between. This CDR3 is built from 14 residues. In germline, CDR1 is DFQATT, CDR2 SNEGSKA (reference sequence). The CDR3 DNA sequence: TGCAGTGCTAGGTACCGGGGTCCCACCGGGGAGCTGTTTTTT. Translated: CSARYRGPTGELFF.

There are many counts of this clonotype. V and J are TRBV10-3 and TRBJ2-7, with D perhaps matching TRBD2 (6 bases). This CDR3 is built from 13 residues. CDR1 is ENHRY, CDR2 SYGVKD, per germline. Trimming removed 6 bases at V and 1 base at J, with 10 bases between. CDR3 coding DNA: TGTGCCATCAGCCCCGCGGGGTCCTACGAGCAGTACTTC. Translated: CAISPAGSYEQYF.

DNA for the CDR3: TGCAGTGCTTTACCGGGAGGCCGAGAGACCCAGTACTTC. It translates to CSALPGGRETQYF. The J gene is TRBJ2-5, the V gene TRBV20-1; the match to TRBD2 covers 7 bases. The CDR3 runs 13 residues. Germline lookup yields CDR1 DFQATT and CDR2 SNEGSKA (reference sequence). Trimming at V came to 5 bases and at J to 4 bases, leaving 7 bases not matched to a gene.

This clonotype was seen at least ten times. The chain employs TRBV4-3 and TRBJ2-2; D perhaps matches TRBD2 (5 bases). Germline CDR1 reads LGHNA; CDR2 reads YSLEER. The CDR3 has 17 amino acids. Trimming removed 1 base from V and 4 bases from J, with 16 bases in between. The CDR3 loop is CASSQGRGYDPTGELFF. CDR3 bases: TGCGCCAGCAGCCAAGGCCGAGGGTACGATCCCACCGGGGAGCTGTTTTTT.

This clonotype was observed at least ten times. The chain carries TRBV6-5 and TRBJ2-1; D possibly uses TRBD1 or TRBD2 (5 bases each). Germline CDR1 reads MNHEY; CDR2 reads SVGAGI. CDR3 length: 17 residues. Trimming removed 0 bases at V and 0 bases at J, with 12 bases between. CDR3 nucleotides: TGTGCCAGCAGTTACTCCGGGACCGCGTTCTCCTACAATGAGCAGTTCTTC. This translates into CASSYSGTAFSYNEQFF.

This clonotype was found many times. The chain combines TRBV12-3 or TRBV12-4 with TRBJ2-4; D is undetermined. Trimming pared 5 bases from V and 1 base from J, leaving 6 bases between. The CDR3 extends over 13 amino acids. The CDR3 nucleotides are TGTGCCAGCAGTCCGTTTGCCAAAAACATTCAGTACTTC. This translates into CASSPFAKNIQYF.

The rearrangement joins TRBV30 to TRBJ1-1; no clear D. The V end was cut by 8 bases, the J end by 9 bases, with 19 bases between. The germline V gene encodes CDR1 GTSNPN and CDR2 SVGIG (reference sequence). CDR3 length: 12 amino acids. The CDR3 DNA reads as TGTGCCGGCCGGGGTCGTGTAGAGAAAGCTTTCTTT. It codes for CAGRGRVEKAFF.

Many counts were recorded for this clonotype. The V gene is TRBV6-5, the J gene TRBJ1-5, with D perhaps TRBD1 (5 bases). Germline values: CDR1 MNHEY, CDR2 SVGAGI. CDR3 size: 12 residues. Trimming removed 0 bases at V and 9 bases at J, with 6 bases between. CDR3 bases: TGTGCCAGCAGTTACTCGGGGGGGCCCCAGCATTTT. Translating it yields CASSYSGGPQHF.

This clonotype was seen at least ten times. The V gene is TRBV4-3, the J gene TRBJ1-5; perhaps TRBD1 as D (6 bases). V gave up 0 bases and J gave up 7 bases, with 13 bases separating them. The CDR3 sequence is 15 residues long. CDR1 LGHNA and CDR2 YSLEER come from the germline V gene. CDR3 sequence: CASSQEFTGRQPQHF. The CDR3 DNA sequence: TGCGCCAGCAGCCAAGAATTTACAGGGAGGCAGCCCCAGCATTTT.

The chain combines TRBV5-1 with TRBJ2-7, with 9 bases fitting TRBD2. The CDR3 extends over 15 amino acids. Germline V gene lookup returns CDR1 SGHRS and CDR2 YFSETQ. The junction had 10 bases not matched to a gene; V was cut back by 4 bases and J by 5 bases. The CDR3 nucleotides are TGCGCCAGCAGCCTGGGGGCTAGCGGGGTGGACGAGCAGTACTTC. Translated, it gives CASSLGASGVDEQYF.

This clonotype appeared a few times. The chain uses TRBV12-3 or TRBV12-4 and TRBJ1-2; D not certain. V lost 1 base and J lost 4, with 7 bases in between. The CDR3 contains 13 residues. CDR3 residues: CASSLVGSYGYTF. The CDR3 bases are TGTGCCAGCAGTTTAGTGGGTTCCTATGGCTACACCTTC.

This clonotype was detected ten times or more. The V gene is TRBV20-1, the J gene TRBJ2-7; 15 nucleotides agree with TRBD2. Per germline, CDR1 DFQATT and CDR2 SNEGSKA (reference sequence). The J segment lost 0 bases and the V segment lost 7 bases, leaving 10 bases of the junction unmatched. This CDR3 comprises 17 residues. CDR3: CSVTGLAGGPDSYEQYF. CDR3 sequence (DNA): TGCAGTGTCACGGGACTAGCGGGGGGACCCGACTCCTACGAGCAGTACTTC.

This clonotype has more than one count but fewer than ten. The CDR3 spells CSAREWGRGGELFF. CDR3 sequence (DNA): TGCAGTGCTAGAGAGTGGGGGCGGGGCGGGGAGCTGTTTTTT. V gene TRBV20-1 combines with J gene TRBJ2-2, with D perhaps given as TRBD1 or TRBD2 (6 bases each). The V end was cut by 0 bases, the J end by 7 bases, with 12 bases between. CDR3 length: 14 amino acids. Germline V gives CDR1 DFQATT, CDR2 SNEGSKA (reference sequence).

In this sample, this clonotype turned up many times. V gene TRBV5-1 combines with J gene TRBJ1-1; possibly TRBD1 for D (5 bases). V was shortened by 1 base and J by 3 bases, with 13 bases between the two germline ends. The CDR3 has 15 residues. Germline loops: CDR1 SGHRS, CDR2 YFSETQ. Here the CDR3 DNA reads TGCGCCAGCAGCTTGTACGCAGGGAGGCACACTGAAGCTTTCTTT. Its protein is CASSLYAGRHTEAFF.

This clonotype was counted at least ten times. The chain couples TRBV5-1 to TRBJ2-7; the match to TRBD1 covers 7 bases. Germline V lookup: CDR1 SGHRS, CDR2 YFSETQ. The V and J ends lost 0 bases and 0 bases, in that order; junction bases with no gene match: 3. The CDR3 spans 15 residues. For the CDR3, the DNA is TGCGCCAGCAGCTTGGGACAGGGATCCTCCTACGAGCAGTACTTC. Its protein is CASSLGQGSSYEQYF.

This clonotype has ten or more counts. The rearrangement uses TRBV7-2 and TRBJ1-2, with D maybe TRBD1 (5 bases). The CDR3 covers 14 residues. The ends were cut back, 6 bases at V and 4 bases at J, with 15 bases in the middle. Germline CDR1 reads SGHTA; CDR2 reads FQGNSA. The CDR3 loop is CASRDQGSGYGYTF. Written as DNA, the CDR3 is TGTGCCAGCAGAGATCAGGGTTCGGGCTATGGCTACACCTTC.

This clonotype appeared many times. The CDR3 carries no conserved terminal phenylalanine or tryptophan, so it likely arises from a read error. No DNA is shown, since the ends of the CDR3 on it are uncertain; the CDR3 is the one TCRdb lists. This sequence joins TRBV5-1 and TRBJ1-2; the D call TRBD1 from the table was never checked on the DNA. The CDR3 has 12 amino acids, counting both end residues. Germline assignment: CDR1 SGHRS and CDR2 YFSETQ. CDR3 region: CASSLPGTDPRI.

This clonotype was counted only a few times. This chain uses TRBV12-3 or TRBV12-4 with TRBJ1-2, with 9 bases that match TRBD1. This CDR3 has 14 amino acids. V shed 2 bases, J shed 7 bases, and the junction held 5 bases outside the gene matches. CDR3 amino acids: CASSLKDRGSGYTF. CDR3 bases: TGTGCCAGCAGTTTAAAGGACAGGGGTTCTGGCTACACCTTC.

This clonotype was recorded at least ten times. The rearrangement links TRBV20-1 to TRBJ2-1; 7 nucleotides match TRBD1. This CDR3 contains 13 residues. V lost 7 bases, J lost 1 base, and 4 bases stayed unmatched. Germline V CDR1 and CDR2: DFQATT, SNEGSKA (reference sequence). This CDR3 is CSGNRGSYNEQFF. Here the CDR3 DNA reads TGCAGTGGAAACAGGGGTTCCTACAATGAGCAGTTCTTC.

V is TRBV20-1 and J is TRBJ2-7; tentative D call: TRBD2 (5 bases). The ends were cut back, 1 base at V and 2 bases at J, with 15 bases in the middle. CDR3 length equals 15 residues. The germline CDR1 and CDR2 sequences are DFQATT and SNEGSKA (reference sequence). Written as DNA, the CDR3 is TGCAGTGCTAGAGGGGGAGCGGAGCTTCCCTACGAGCAGTACTTC. Amino acid sequence: CSARGGAELPYEQYF.